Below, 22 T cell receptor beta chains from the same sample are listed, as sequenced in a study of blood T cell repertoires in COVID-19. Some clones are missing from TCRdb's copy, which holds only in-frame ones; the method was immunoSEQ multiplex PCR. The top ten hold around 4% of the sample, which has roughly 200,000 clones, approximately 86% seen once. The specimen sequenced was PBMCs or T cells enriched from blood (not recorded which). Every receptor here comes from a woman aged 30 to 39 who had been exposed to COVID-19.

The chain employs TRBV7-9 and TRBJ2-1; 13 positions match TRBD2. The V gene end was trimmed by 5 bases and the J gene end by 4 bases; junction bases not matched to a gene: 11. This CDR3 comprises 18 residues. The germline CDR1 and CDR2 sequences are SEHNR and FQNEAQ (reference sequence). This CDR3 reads CASSPMTSGGRTYNEQFF. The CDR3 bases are TGTGCCAGCAGCCCCATGACTAGCGGGGGGCGTACATACAATGAGCAGTTCTTC.

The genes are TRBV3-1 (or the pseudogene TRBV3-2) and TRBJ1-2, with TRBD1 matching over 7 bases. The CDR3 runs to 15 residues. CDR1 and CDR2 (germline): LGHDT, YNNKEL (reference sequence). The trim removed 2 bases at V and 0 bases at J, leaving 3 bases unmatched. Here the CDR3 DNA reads TGTGCCAGCAGCCAACCCGGGACAGCTAACTATGGCTACACCTTC. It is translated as CASSQPGTANYGYTF.

The CDR3 loop is CAISESDRGKLFF. CDR3 DNA sequence: TGTGCCATCAGTGAGTCGGACAGGGGCAAACTGTTTTTT. The V call is TRBV10-3, the J call TRBJ1-4; 9 bases fit TRBD1. Germline V CDR1 and CDR2: ENHRY, SYGVKD. V lost 0 bases and J lost 11; bases outside the gene matches: 1. The CDR3 totals 13 residues.

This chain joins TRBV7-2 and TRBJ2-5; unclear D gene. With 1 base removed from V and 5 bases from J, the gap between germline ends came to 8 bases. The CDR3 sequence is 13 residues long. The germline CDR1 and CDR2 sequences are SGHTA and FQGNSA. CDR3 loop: CASSLGALETQYF. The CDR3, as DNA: TGTGCCAGCAGCTTAGGGGCCTTGGAGACCCAGTACTTC.

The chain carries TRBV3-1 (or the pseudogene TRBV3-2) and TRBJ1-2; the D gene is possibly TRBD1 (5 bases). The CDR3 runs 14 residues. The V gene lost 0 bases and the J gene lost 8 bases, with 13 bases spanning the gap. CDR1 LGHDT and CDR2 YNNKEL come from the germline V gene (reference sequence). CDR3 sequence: CASSQDPDISGYTF. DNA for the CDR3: TGTGCCAGCAGCCAAGATCCGGACATATCCGGCTACACCTTC.

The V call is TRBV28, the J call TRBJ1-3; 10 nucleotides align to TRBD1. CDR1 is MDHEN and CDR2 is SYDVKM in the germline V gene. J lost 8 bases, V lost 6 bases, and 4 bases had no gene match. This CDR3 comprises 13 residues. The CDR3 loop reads CASRTGGMDTIYF. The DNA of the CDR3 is TGTGCCAGCAGGACAGGGGGCATGGACACCATATATTTT.

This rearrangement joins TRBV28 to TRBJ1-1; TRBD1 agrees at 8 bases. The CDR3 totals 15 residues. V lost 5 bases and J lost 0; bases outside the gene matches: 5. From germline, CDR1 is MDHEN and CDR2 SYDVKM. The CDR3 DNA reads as TGTGCCAGCAGTCTGTGGACAGGGATGAACACTGAAGCTTTCTTT. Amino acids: CASSLWTGMNTEAFF.

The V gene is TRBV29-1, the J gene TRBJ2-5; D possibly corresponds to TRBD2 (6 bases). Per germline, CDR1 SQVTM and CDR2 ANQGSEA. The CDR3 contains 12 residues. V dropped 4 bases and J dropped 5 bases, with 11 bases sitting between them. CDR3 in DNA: TGCAGCGTTGTGGAGGGCTGGGAGACCCAGTACTTC. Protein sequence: CSVVEGWETQYF.

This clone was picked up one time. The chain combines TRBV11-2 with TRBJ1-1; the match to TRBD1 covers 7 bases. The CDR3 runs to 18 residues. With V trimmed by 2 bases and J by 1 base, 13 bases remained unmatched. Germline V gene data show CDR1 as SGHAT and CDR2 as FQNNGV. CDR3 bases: TGTGCCAGCAGCTTACCAACTAAGAGGGACAGCTGGAACACTGAAGCTTTCTTT. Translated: CASSLPTKRDSWNTEAFF. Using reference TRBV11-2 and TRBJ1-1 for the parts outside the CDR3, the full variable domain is EAGVAQSPRYKIIEKRQSVAFWCNPISGHATLYWYQQILGQGPKLLIQFQNNGVVDDSQLPKDRFSAERLKGVDSTLKIQPAKLEDSAVYLCASSLPTKRDSWNTEAFFGQGTRLTVV.

In DNA, the CDR3 is TGCAGCGTTGATGGTTTATCGGGGACAGGGCCGGTGAATGAGCAGTTCTTC. Translation: CSVDGLSGTGPVNEQFF. The chain carries TRBV29-1 and TRBJ2-1, with TRBD1 matching over 9 bases. CDR1 and CDR2 from the germline V gene are SQVTM and ANQGSEA. V shed 3 bases, J shed 7 bases, and the junction held 16 bases outside the gene matches. This CDR3 comprises 17 residues.

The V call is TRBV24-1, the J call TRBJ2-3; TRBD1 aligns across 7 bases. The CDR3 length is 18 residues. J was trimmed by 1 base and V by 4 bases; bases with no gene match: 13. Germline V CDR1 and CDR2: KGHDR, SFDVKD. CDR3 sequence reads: CATSDSISAGTGTDTQYF. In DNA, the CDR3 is TGTGCCACCAGTGACTCTATCTCGGCCGGGACAGGCACAGATACGCAGTATTTT.

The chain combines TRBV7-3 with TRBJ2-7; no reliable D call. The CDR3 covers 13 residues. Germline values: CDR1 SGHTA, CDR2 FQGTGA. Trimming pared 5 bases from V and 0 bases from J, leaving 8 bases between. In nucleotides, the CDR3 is TGTGCCAGCAGCCGCGTACCCTCCTACGAGCAGTACTTC. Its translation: CASSRVPSYEQYF.

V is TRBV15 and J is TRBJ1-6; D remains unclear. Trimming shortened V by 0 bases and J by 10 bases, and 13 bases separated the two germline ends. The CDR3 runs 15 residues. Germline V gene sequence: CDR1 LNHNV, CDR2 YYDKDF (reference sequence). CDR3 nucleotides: TGTGCCACCAGCAGAGACAAGAAACACCCATCACCCCTCCACTTT. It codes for CATSRDKKHPSPLHF. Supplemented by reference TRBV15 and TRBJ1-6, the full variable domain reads DAMVIQNPRYQVTQFGKPVTLSCSQTLNHNVMYWYQQKSSQAPKLLFHYYDKDFNNEADTPDNFQSRRPNTSFCFLDIRSPGLGDTAMYLCATSRDKKHPSPLHFGNGTRLTVT.

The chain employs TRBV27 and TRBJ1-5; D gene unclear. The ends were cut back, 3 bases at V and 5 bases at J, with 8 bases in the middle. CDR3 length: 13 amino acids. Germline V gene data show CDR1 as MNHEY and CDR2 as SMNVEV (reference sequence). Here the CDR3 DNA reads TGTGCCAGCAGTTTTGCCGGGGATCAGCCCCAGCATTTT. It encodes CASSFAGDQPQHF.

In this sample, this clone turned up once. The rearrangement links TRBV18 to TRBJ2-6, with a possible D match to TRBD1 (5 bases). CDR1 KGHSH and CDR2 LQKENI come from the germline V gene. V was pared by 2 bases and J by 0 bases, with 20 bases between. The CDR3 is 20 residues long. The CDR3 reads CASSPKSLRAGSSGANVLTF. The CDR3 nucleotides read TGTGCCAGCTCACCAAAGAGTCTCAGGGCAGGTTCCTCTGGGGCCAACGTCCTGACTTTC. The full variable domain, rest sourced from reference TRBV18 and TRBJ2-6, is NAGVMQNPRHLVRRRGQEARLRCSPMKGHSHVYWYRQLPEEGLKFMVYLQKENIIDESGMPKERFSAEFPKEGPSILRIQQVVRGDSAAYFCASSPKSLRAGSSGANVLTFGAGSRLTVL.

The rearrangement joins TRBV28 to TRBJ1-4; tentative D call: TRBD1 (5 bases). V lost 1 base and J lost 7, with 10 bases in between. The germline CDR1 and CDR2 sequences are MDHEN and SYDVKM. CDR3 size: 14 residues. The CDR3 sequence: CASSLFGGGEKLFF. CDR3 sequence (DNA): TGTGCCAGCAGTTTATTTGGGGGAGGTGAAAAACTGTTTTTT.

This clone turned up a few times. The DNA for the CDR3 is TGTGCCAGCAGCTTGTCGGGATCTAGCAATCAGCCCCAGCATTTT. Residues: CASSLSGSSNQPQHF. The rearrangement uses TRBV5-4 and TRBJ1-5; D unclear. CDR1 is SGHNT, CDR2 YYREEE, per germline (reference sequence). CDR3 size: 15 residues. The V end was cut by 1 base, the J end by 0 bases, with 8 bases between.

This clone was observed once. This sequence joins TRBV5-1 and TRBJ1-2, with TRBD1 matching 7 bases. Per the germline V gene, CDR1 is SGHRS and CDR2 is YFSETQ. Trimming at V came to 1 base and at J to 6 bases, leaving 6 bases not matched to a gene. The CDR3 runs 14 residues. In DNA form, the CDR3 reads TGCGCCAGCAGCTTGTATGAGGGGGCACATGGCTACACCTTC. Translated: CASSLYEGAHGYTF.

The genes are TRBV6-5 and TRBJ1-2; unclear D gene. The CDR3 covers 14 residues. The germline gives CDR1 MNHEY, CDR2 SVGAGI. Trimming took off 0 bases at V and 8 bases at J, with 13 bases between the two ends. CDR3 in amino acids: CASSYSGRYGGYTF. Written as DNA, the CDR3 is TGTGCCAGCAGTTACTCGGGCCGCTATGGGGGCTACACCTTC.

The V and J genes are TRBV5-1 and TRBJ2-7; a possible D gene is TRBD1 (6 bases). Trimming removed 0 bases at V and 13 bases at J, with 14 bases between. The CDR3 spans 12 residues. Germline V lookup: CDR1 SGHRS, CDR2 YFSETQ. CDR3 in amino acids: CASSLGTESSYF. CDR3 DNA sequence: TGCGCCAGCAGCTTGGGGACAGAGTCCTCTTACTTC.

The CDR3 here is CASTGSNSPLHF. CDR3 nucleotide sequence: TGTGCTTCGACAGGGAGTAATTCACCCCTCCACTTT. The V gene is TRBV6-5, the J gene TRBJ1-6, with TRBD1 matching 7 bases. Germline V CDR1 and CDR2: MNHEY, SVGAGI. The CDR3 loop spans 12 amino acids.

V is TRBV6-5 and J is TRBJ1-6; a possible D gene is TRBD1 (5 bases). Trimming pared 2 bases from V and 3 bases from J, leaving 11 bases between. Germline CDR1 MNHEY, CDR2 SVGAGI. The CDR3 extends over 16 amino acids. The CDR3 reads CASSYRGNVYNSPLHF. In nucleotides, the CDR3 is TGTGCCAGCAGTTACAGGGGAAATGTCTATAATTCACCCCTCCACTTT.